The present TCR beta chain was sequenced within a study of cytomegalovirus exposure and HLA in healthy donors. Across the whole study: The 500 to 750 first-cohort repertoires and the approximately 110 validation repertoires shared the same platform, a later analysis reported. Study outcomes and limitations: Reports showed the classifier diagnosing cytomegalovirus status with high specificity and sensitivity. Some TCR beta chains (more than 150 of them) were listed as cytomegalovirus-associated. There were some public TCRs occurring in many donors, but most TCR sequences were rare.

V lost 4 bases to trimming and J lost 2 bases; unmatched junction nucleotides: 2. The CDR3 has 14 amino acids. Germline V CDR1 and CDR2: SGHAT, FQNNGV. Note on this clone: Its specificity is unknown.

TCRdb keeps only in-frame clones here, not all; method: immunoSEQ multiplex PCR. The table lists some 150,000 clones, roughly 90% of them singletons, with 0.6% to 0.8% in the top ten. The clonotype was recovered from a man younger than 30 in good health and CMV-seronegative. The specimen was PBMCs. This chain joins TRBV11-2 and TRBJ1-3, with 7 bases that match TRBD1. The CDR3 spells CASSSGQPGNTIYF. Written as DNA, the CDR3 is TGTGCCAGCAGCTCGGGACAGCCTGGAAACACCATATATTTT.